The next 21 T cell receptor beta chains were all read from a single sample in a study of identical twins. MiXCR, run by TCRdb on the 5' RACE reads, gives a single entry per CDR3 protein. The sample has 450,000 to 500,000 distinct CDR3 sequences; approximately 15% are singletons. These data also featured in a second study, about yellow fever vaccine responses in identical twins.

The sequenced sample was CD4+ T cells sorted from blood. These receptors originate from a woman under 30 in good health.

This clonotype was detected a few times. The chain couples TRBV4-1 to TRBJ2-7, with TRBD2 matching over 8 bases. Trimming removed 0 bases from V and 6 bases from J; junction bases left unmatched: 7. Germline lookup yields CDR1 MGHRA and CDR2 YSYEKL. The CDR3 consists of 15 residues. CDR3 sequence reads: CASSQEGTSVSEQYF. In nucleotides, the CDR3 is TGCGCCAGCAGCCAAGAAGGGACTAGTGTTTCCGAGCAGTACTTC.

This clonotype was observed a few times. J is TRBJ2-1 and V is TRBV7-3; D is undetermined. Trimming stripped 6 bases from V and 6 bases from J, with 15 bases between. This CDR3 comprises 14 residues. Germline V gene lookup returns CDR1 SGHTA and CDR2 FQGTGA. CDR3 coding DNA: TGTGCCAGCAGTAGTCCCGCCAGAGGCAATGAGCAGTTCTTC. This sequence encodes CASSSPARGNEQFF.

This clonotype was seen a handful of times. The chain links TRBV28 to TRBJ2-5; D is possibly TRBD2 (6 bases). Deletions cut 7 bases from V and 2 bases from J, with 17 bases between. The CDR3 runs 15 residues. Germline CDR1 is MDHEN and CDR2 is SYDVKM. Here the CDR3 reads CASTPQTRGQETQYF. The CDR3 nucleotides are TGTGCCAGCACCCCTCAGACTCGGGGGCAAGAGACCCAGTACTTC.

J is TRBJ2-3 and V is TRBV9, with TRBD2 as a possible D gene (6 bases). This CDR3 has 14 residues. The germline V gene encodes CDR1 SGDLS and CDR2 YYNGEE. V was cut by 6 bases and J by 3 bases, with 14 bases left in between. CDR3 sequence (DNA): TGTGCCAGCACGCCGGGACTCCAAACAGATACGCAGTATTTT. It yields the protein CASTPGLQTDTQYF.

This clonotype was seen a few times. This rearrangement joins TRBV20-1 to TRBJ2-1; perhaps TRBD1 as D (6 bases). This CDR3 region has 14 residues. Trimming stripped 6 bases from V and 5 bases from J, with 17 bases between. Germline V gives CDR1 DFQATT, CDR2 SNEGSKA (reference sequence). The CDR3 DNA follows: TGCAGTGCAAACGGAATCAGGGGTCACAATGAGCAGTTCTTC. The encoded protein is CSANGIRGHNEQFF.

The V gene is TRBV20-1, the J gene TRBJ2-7; TRBD1 agrees at 9 bases. Germline CDR1 DFQATT, CDR2 SNEGSKA (reference sequence). The CDR3 has 13 amino acids. V shed 3 bases and J 3 bases; nucleotides not matched to a gene: 3. CDR3 in DNA: TGCAGTGCTAGGGACAGGGGCTTCTACGAGCAGTACTTC. It specifies CSARDRGFYEQYF.

This clonotype came up a few times. The rearrangement links TRBV20-1 to TRBJ2-7; D might be TRBD2 (6 bases). The CDR3 consists of 12 residues. Trimming pared 1 base from V and 4 bases from J, leaving 8 bases between. CDR1 and CDR2 (germline): DFQATT, SNEGSKA (reference sequence). CDR3 loop: CSARGLVYEQYF. The CDR3 DNA is TGCAGTGCTAGAGGACTAGTTTACGAGCAGTACTTC.

The chain links TRBV28 to TRBJ2-2; D remains unclear. This CDR3 has 12 amino acids. Germline CDR1 is MDHEN and CDR2 is SYDVKM. V lost 8 bases and J 6 bases, leaving 10 bases between the germline ends. Here the CDR3 reads CASRPRAGELFF. In DNA form, the CDR3 reads TGTGCCAGCCGTCCCCGGGCCGGGGAGCTGTTTTTT.

V and J are TRBV20-1 and TRBJ1-6, with TRBD1 identical over 8 bases. The CDR3 runs 13 residues. J lost 7 bases, V lost 2 bases, and 1 base had no gene match. Germline V gene lookup returns CDR1 DFQATT and CDR2 SNEGSKA (reference sequence). CDR3 in DNA: TGCAGTGCTAGAAGGGACAGGAATTCACCCCTCCACTTT. Its protein product is CSARRDRNSPLHF.

This clonotype was seen a few times. CDR3 region: CASSLWDRVTDTQYF. In DNA, the CDR3 is TGTGCCAGCAGTTTATGGGACAGGGTGACAGATACGCAGTATTTT. The chain uses TRBV28 and TRBJ2-3; 8 nucleotides line up with TRBD1. Losses at the gene ends were 0 bases for V and 3 bases for J; bases not matched to a gene: 2. Germline values: CDR1 MDHEN, CDR2 SYDVKM. The CDR3 has 15 residues. The whole variable domain, filled in from reference TRBV28 and TRBJ2-3, reads DVKVTQSSRYLVKRTGEKVFLECVQDMDHENMFWYRQDPGLGLRLIYFSYDVKMKEKGDIPEGYSVSREKKERFSLILESASTNQTSMYLCASSLWDRVTDTQYFGPGTRLTVL.

The table lists this clonotype with a few counts. This chain connects TRBV20-1 to TRBJ2-2; TRBD1 might be the D (5 bases). The CDR3 sequence is 14 residues long. Deletions cut 3 bases from V and 5 bases from J, with 13 bases between. Germline CDR1 reads DFQATT; CDR2 reads SNEGSKA (reference sequence). The DNA for the CDR3 is TGCAGTGCTAGGGCAGGGTTTTTGACCGGGGAGCTGTTTTTT. Protein sequence: CSARAGFLTGELFF.

V usage is TRBV20-1 and J usage is TRBJ2-3; 7 nucleotides line up with TRBD2. J was trimmed by 2 bases and V by 6 bases; bases with no gene match: 8. Germline-derived CDR1 and CDR2 are DFQATT and SNEGSKA (reference sequence). The CDR3 loop spans 14 amino acids. For the CDR3, the DNA is TGCAGTGCGGACCGGGGGGACCACACAGATACGCAGTATTTT. Its protein product is CSADRGDHTDTQYF.

Of note for this clonotype: The junction departs from the called germline gene at one end, perhaps through a read error. The CDR3 DNA is TGCAGTGCTAGATCCTCCAATGAGCAGTTCTTC. Translating it yields CSARSSNEQFF. The V call is TRBV20-1, the J call TRBJ2-1; D call uncertain. From germline, CDR1 is DFQATT and CDR2 SNEGSKA (reference sequence). There are 11 residues in the CDR3.

This chain links TRBV7-6 with TRBJ2-1, with TRBD2 matching over 9 bases. The J segment lost 7 bases and the V segment lost 1 base, leaving 11 bases of the junction unmatched. The CDR3 length is 17 residues. Germline V gives CDR1 SGHVS, CDR2 FNYEAQ. For the CDR3, the DNA is TGTGCCAGCAGCTTAGTCGCGGCTAGCGGGATATCAAATGAGCAGTTCTTC. This sequence encodes CASSLVAASGISNEQFF.

The table lists this clonotype with many counts. The chain links TRBV2 to TRBJ1-1; D ambiguous. Germline V gene data show CDR1 as SNHLY and CDR2 as FYNNEI. This CDR3 contains 13 residues. The germline V and J ends were trimmed by 2 bases and 12 bases, with 16 bases remaining between them. CDR3 coding DNA: TGTGCCAGCAGTGAACGCCCAAACCCAGAACCTTTCTTT. This encodes CASSERPNPEPFF.

This clonotype was observed many times. The V gene is TRBV28, the J gene TRBJ1-2, with a tentative D call TRBD1 (6 bases). The V gene lost 2 bases and the J gene lost 3 bases, with 16 bases spanning the gap. This CDR3 region has 16 residues. Per the germline V gene, CDR1 is MDHEN and CDR2 is SYDVKM. CDR3 DNA: TGTGCCAGCAGTTTAGGGGGCAGGGTTCGGTACTATGGCTACACCTTC. Its translation: CASSLGGRVRYYGYTF.

The chain uses TRBV7-9 and TRBJ2-7, with TRBD1 identical over 9 bases. CDR1 is SEHNR and CDR2 is FQNEAQ in the germline V gene (reference sequence). The length of the CDR3 is 15 residues. Trimming at V came to 4 bases and at J to 4 bases, leaving 8 bases not matched to a gene. The CDR3 DNA follows: TGTGCCAGCAGCTGGGACCGGGACAGGGAATACGAGCAGTACTTC. Protein product: CASSWDRDREYEQYF.

This clonotype has just a few counts. The chain employs TRBV27 and TRBJ2-5; 10 bases are a match to TRBD2. Per germline, CDR1 MNHEY and CDR2 SMNVEV (reference sequence). This CDR3 is built from 15 residues. The V gene end was trimmed by 7 bases and the J gene end by 5 bases; junction bases not matched to a gene: 10. CDR3 bases: TGTGCCAGCATCAGAGCTAGCGGGAGATCGGAGACCCAGTACTTC. Translating gives CASIRASGRSETQYF.

This clonotype came up many times. This chain connects TRBV29-1 to TRBJ2-7; D is perhaps TRBD2 (6 bases). Germline V gene lookup returns CDR1 SQVTM and CDR2 ANQGSEA. The CDR3 totals 13 residues. V lost 4 bases to trimming and J lost 3 bases, with 13 bases between them. CDR3 DNA: TGCAGCGTTGCTGCTTTGGGGGGCTACGAGCAGTACTTC. This codes for CSVAALGGYEQYF.

The rearrangement joins TRBV24-1 to TRBJ2-3; weak D call: TRBD2 (6 bases). V was trimmed by 4 bases and J by 9 bases, leaving 13 bases between them. The CDR3 spans 13 residues. Germline V gene data show CDR1 as KGHDR and CDR2 as SFDVKD. The CDR3 DNA sequence: TGTGCCACCAGTGACCCTGGACGGGGGACGCAGTATTTT. This gives the protein CATSDPGRGTQYF.

This clonotype showed up just a few times. V is TRBV5-5 and J is TRBJ2-7, with D unresolved. Germline CDR1 reads SGHKS; CDR2 reads YYEKEE (reference sequence). The CDR3 covers 14 residues. The V gene lost 0 bases and the J gene lost 2 bases, with 9 bases spanning the gap. CDR3 DNA: TGTGCCAGCAGCTTGGGGCAGATTCCCTACGAGCAGTACTTC. This codes for CASSLGQIPYEQYF.